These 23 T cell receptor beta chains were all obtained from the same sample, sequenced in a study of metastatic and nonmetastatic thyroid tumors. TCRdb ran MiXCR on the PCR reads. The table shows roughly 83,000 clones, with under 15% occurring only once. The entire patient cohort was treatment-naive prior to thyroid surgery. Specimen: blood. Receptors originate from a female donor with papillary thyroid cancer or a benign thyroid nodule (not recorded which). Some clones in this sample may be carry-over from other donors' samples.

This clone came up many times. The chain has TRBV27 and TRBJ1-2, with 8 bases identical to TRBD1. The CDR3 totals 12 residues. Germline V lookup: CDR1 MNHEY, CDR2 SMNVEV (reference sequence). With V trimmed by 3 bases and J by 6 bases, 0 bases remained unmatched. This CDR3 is CASSLTGDGYTF. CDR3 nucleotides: TGTGCCAGCAGTTTGACAGGGGATGGCTACACCTTC.

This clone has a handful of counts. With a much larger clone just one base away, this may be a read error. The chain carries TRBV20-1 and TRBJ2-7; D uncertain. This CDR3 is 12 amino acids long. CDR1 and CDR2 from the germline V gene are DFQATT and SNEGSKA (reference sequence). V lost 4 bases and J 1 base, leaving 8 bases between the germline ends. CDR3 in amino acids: CSAITGSYEQYF. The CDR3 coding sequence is TGCAGTGCTATTACTGGATCCTACGAGCAGTACTTC.

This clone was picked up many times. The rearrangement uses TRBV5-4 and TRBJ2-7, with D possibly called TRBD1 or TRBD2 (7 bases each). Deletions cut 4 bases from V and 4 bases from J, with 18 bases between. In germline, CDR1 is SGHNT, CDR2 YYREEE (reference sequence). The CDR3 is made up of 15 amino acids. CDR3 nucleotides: TGTGCCAGCAGCGGGGGGGACAGAACTACTTACGAGCAGTACTTC. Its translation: CASSGGDRTTYEQYF.

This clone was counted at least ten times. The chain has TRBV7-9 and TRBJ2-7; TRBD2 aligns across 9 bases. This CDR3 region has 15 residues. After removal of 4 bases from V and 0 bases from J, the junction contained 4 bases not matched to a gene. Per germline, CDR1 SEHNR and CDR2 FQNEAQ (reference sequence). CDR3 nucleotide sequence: TGTGCCAGCAGCTCTAGCGGGACAGTCTCCTACGAGCAGTACTTC. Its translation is CASSSSGTVSYEQYF.

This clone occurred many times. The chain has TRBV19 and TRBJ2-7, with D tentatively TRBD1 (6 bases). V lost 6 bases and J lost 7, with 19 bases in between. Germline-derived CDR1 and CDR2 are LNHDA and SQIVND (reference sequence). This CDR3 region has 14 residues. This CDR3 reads CASSRSNRDKEQYF. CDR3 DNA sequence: TGTGCCAGTAGCCGATCGAACCGGGACAAAGAGCAGTACTTC.

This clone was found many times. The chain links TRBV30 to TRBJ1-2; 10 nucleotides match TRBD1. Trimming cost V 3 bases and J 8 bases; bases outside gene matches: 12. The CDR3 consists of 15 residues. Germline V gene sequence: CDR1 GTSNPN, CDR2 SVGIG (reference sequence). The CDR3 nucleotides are TGTGCCTGGAGCCAATCCTCCGGGACAGGGGACGGCTACACCTTC. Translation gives CAWSQSSGTGDGYTF.

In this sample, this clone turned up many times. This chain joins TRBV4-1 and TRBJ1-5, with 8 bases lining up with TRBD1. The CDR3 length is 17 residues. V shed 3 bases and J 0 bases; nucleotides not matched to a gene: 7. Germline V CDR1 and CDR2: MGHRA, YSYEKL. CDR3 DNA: TGCGCCAGCAGCCACCCGACAGGGGATTATAGCAATCAGCCCCAGCATTTT. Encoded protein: CASSHPTGDYSNQPQHF.

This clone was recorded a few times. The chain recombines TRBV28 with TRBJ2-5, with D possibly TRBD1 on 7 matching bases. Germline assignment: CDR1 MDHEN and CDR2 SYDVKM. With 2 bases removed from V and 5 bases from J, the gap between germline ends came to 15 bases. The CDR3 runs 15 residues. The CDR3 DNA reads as TGTGCCAGCAGTTTAGAGGAGGGGGCGGGGGAGACCCAGTACTTC. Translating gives CASSLEEGAGETQYF.

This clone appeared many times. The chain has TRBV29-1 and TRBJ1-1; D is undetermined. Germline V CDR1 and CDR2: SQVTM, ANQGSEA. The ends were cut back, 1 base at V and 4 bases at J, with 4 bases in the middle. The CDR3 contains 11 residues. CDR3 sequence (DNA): TGCAGCGTTGAAGTCGGCACTGAAGCTTTCTTT. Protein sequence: CSVEVGTEAFF.

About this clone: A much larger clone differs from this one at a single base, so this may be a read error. The CDR3 reads CATSRDTTWRGMNTEAFF. Here the CDR3 DNA reads TGTGCCACCAGCAGAGATACGACGTGGAGGGGAATGAACACTGAAGCTTTCTTT. The V gene is TRBV15, the J gene TRBJ1-1, with D possibly matching TRBD1 (5 bases). This CDR3 is built from 18 residues. Germline V lookup: CDR1 LNHNV, CDR2 YYDKDF (reference sequence). V dropped 0 bases and J dropped 0 bases, with 17 bases sitting between them.

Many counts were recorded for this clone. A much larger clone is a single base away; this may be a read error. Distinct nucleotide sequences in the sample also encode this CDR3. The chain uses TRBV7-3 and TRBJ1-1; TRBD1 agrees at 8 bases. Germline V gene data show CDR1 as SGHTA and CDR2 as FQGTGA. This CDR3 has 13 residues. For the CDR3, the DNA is TGCGCCAGCAGCTTAACAGGGGGCACTGAAGCTTTCTTT. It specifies CASSLTGGTEAFF.

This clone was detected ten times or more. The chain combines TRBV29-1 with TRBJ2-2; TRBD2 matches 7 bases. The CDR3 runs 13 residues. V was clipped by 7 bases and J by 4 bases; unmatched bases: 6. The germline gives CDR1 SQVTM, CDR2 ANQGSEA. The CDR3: CSAGEGSTGELFF. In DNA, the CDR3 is TGCAGCGCCGGGGAGGGGAGCACCGGGGAGCTGTTTTTT.

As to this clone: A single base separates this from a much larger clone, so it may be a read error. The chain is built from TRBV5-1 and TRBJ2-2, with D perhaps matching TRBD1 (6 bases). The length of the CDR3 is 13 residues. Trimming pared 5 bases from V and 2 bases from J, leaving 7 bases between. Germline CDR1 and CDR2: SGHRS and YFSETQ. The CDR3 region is CASRGHNTGELFF. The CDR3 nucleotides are TGCGCCAGCAGGGGACATAACACCGGGGAGCTGTTTTTT. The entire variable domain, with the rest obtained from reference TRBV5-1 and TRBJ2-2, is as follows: KAGVTQTPRYLIKTRGQQVTLSCSPISGHRSVSWYQQTPGQGLQFLFEYFSETQRNKGNFPGRFSGRQFSNSRSEMNVSTLELGDSALYLCASRGHNTGELFFGEGSRLTVL.

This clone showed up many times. CDR3 protein: CASSRGVGYEQYF. The CDR3 nucleotides are TGTGCCAGCAGTCGGGGCGTCGGCTACGAGCAGTACTTC. The chain couples TRBV6-1 to TRBJ2-7, with D perhaps TRBD1 or TRBD2 (5 bases each). The CDR3 is 13 residues long. Germline loops: CDR1 MNHNS, CDR2 SASEGT. The ends were cut back, 5 bases at V and 3 bases at J, with 11 bases in the middle.

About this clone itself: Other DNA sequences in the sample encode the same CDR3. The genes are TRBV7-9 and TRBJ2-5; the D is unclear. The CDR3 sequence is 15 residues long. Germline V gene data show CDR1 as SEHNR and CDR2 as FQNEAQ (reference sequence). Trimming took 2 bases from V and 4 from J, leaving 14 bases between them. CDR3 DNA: TGTGCCAGCAGCTTATTTGTCGGTACGGGAGAGACCCAGTACTTC. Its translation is CASSLFVGTGETQYF.

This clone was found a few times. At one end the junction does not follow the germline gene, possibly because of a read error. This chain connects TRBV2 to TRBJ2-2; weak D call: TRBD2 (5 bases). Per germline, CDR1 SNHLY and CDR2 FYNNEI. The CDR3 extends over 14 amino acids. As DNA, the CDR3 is TGCGCCAGCATCGGGGAACAGTACACCGGGGAGCTGTTTTTT. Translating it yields CASIGEQYTGELFF.

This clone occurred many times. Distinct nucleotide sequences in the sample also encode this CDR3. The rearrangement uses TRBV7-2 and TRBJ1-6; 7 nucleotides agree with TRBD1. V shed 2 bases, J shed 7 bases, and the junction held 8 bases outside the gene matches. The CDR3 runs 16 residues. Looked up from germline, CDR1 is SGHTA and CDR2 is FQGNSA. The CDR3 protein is CASSLMLGQENSPLHF. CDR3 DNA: TGTGCCAGCAGCTTAATGCTAGGACAGGAAAATTCACCCCTCCACTTT.

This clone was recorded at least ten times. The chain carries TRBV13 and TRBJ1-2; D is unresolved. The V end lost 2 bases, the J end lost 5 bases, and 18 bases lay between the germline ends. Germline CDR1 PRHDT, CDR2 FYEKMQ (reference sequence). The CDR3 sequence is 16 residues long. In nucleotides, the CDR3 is TGTGCCAGCAGCTTAAAGGTGCTCGGGGAAAGGTATGGCTACACCTTC. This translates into CASSLKVLGERYGYTF.

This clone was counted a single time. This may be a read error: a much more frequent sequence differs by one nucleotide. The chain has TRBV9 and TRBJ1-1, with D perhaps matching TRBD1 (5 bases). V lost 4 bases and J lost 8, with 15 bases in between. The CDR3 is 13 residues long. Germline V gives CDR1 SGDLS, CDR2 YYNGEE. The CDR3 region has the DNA TGTGCCAGCAGCTTAGAGGTAGGGGCGGAAGCTTTCTTT. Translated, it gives CASSLEVGAEAFF.

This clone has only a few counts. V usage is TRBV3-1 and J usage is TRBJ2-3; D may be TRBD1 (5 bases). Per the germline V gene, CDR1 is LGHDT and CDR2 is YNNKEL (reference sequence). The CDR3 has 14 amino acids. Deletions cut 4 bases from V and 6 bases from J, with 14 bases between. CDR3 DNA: TGTGCCAGCAGCCCCCCGAGTGGGGCTGATACGCAGTATTTT. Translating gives CASSPPSGADTQYF.

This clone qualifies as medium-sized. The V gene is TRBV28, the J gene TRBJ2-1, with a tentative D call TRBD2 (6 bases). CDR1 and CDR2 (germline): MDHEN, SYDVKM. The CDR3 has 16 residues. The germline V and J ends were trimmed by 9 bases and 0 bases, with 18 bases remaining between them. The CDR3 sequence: CASGTHARSSYNEQFF. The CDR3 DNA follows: TGTGCCAGTGGGACTCACGCCCGGAGCTCCTACAATGAGCAGTTCTTC. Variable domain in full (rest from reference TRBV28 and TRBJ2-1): DVKVTQSSRYLVKRTGEKVFLECVQDMDHENMFWYRQDPGLGLRLIYFSYDVKMKEKGDIPEGYSVSREKKERFSLILESASTNQTSMYLCASGTHARSSYNEQFFGPGTRLTVL.

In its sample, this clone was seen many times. The CDR3 DNA reads TGTGCCAGTATACCCGGGGACACCTACGAGCAGTACTTC. Protein product: CASIPGDTYEQYF. The V gene is TRBV28, the J gene TRBJ2-7, with D tentatively TRBD1 (6 bases). Trimming stripped 9 bases from V and 2 bases from J, with 14 bases between. Germline-derived CDR1 and CDR2 are MDHEN and SYDVKM. CDR3 length: 13 residues. The full variable domain, in which reference TRBV28 and TRBJ2-7 provide the parts outside the CDR3, is DVKVTQSSRYLVKRTGEKVFLECVQDMDHENMFWYRQDPGLGLRLIYFSYDVKMKEKGDIPEGYSVSREKKERFSLILESASTNQTSMYLCASIPGDTYEQYFGPGTRLTVT.

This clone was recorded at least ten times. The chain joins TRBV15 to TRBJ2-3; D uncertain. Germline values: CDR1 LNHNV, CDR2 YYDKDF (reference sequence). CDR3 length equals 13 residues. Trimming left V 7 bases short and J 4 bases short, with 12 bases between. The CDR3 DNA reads TGTGCCACCACCACCTCCCAGGCAGATACGCAGTATTTT. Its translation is CATTTSQADTQYF.